Below, 17 T cell receptor beta chains from the same sample are listed, as sequenced in a study of T-cell memory formation after mild COVID-19. TCRdb re-called the 5' RACE reads with MiXCR, one entry per CDR3 protein. The data hold some 200,000 distinct CDR3 sequences, with roughly a fifth observed a single time. The specimen sequenced was PBMCs or a T cell subset sorted from them (not recorded which). Receptor source: an adult woman who had mild COVID-19 (a few samples of this study predate the infection). Cell type and time point are not known.

The V and J genes are TRBV4-1 and TRBJ2-5; D is uncertain. CDR1 and CDR2 (germline): MGHRA, YSYEKL. The V end lost 2 bases, the J end lost 2 bases, and 12 bases lay between the germline ends. The CDR3 runs 15 residues. Here the CDR3 reads CASSQIGNTQETQYF. The DNA of the CDR3 is TGCGCCAGCAGCCAAATAGGTAACACACAAGAGACCCAGTACTTC.

The rearrangement uses TRBV3-1 and TRBJ1-2; 8 bases are shared with TRBD1. CDR1 is LGHDT, CDR2 YNNKEL, per germline (reference sequence). V dropped 5 bases and J dropped 3; count of bases not matched to a gene: 8. The CDR3 loop spans 15 amino acids. The DNA for the CDR3 is TGTGCCAGCAGCTTAAGGACAGGGCTCGACTATGGCTACACCTTC. Protein product: CASSLRTGLDYGYTF.

In its sample, this clonotype was seen a few times. This rearrangement joins TRBV3-1 to TRBJ1-2, with 7 nucleotides matching TRBD1. This CDR3 is built from 15 residues. V shed 4 bases, J shed 8 bases, and the junction held 13 bases outside the gene matches. The germline V gene encodes CDR1 LGHDT and CDR2 YNNKEL (reference sequence). CDR3 nucleotide sequence: TGTGCCAGCAGCCCGCCCGACAGGGACATTGGAGGCTACACCTTC. Protein sequence: CASSPPDRDIGGYTF.

This sequence joins TRBV6-5 and TRBJ1-1; no definite D call. Germline CDR1 reads MNHEY; CDR2 reads SVGAGI. V was pared by 0 bases and J by 3 bases, with 11 bases between. The CDR3 spans 15 residues. In DNA form, the CDR3 reads TGTGCCAGCAGTTACTCGCGGGAGGGCTACACTGAAGCTTTCTTT. Encoded protein: CASSYSREGYTEAFF.

The chain has TRBV6-2 or TRBV6-3 and TRBJ2-3, with 10 bases identical to TRBD2. Germline values: CDR1 MNHEY, CDR2 SVGEGT. CDR3 size: 17 residues. V trimming: 0 bases; J trimming: 3 bases; junction bases outside the gene matches: 6. In nucleotides, the CDR3 is TGTGCCAGCAGTTACTCGTCTTCTAGCGGGAGAACAGATACGCAGTATTTT. It codes for CASSYSSSSGRTDTQYF.

A few counts support this clonotype. The chain links TRBV12-3 or TRBV12-4 to TRBJ2-1; tentatively, D is TRBD2 (6 bases). V was trimmed by 3 bases and J by 7 bases, leaving 13 bases between them. This CDR3 is built from 14 residues. CDR3 protein: CASSLTPGGNEQFF. CDR3 sequence (DNA): TGTGCCAGCAGTTTGACCCCCGGAGGGAATGAGCAGTTCTTC.

This clonotype was detected only a few times. The chain joins TRBV4-2 to TRBJ1-5; no clear D. V lost 0 bases and J 6 bases, leaving 6 bases between the germline ends. Germline V CDR1 and CDR2: LGHNA, YNFKEQ. The CDR3 totals 13 residues. In DNA, the CDR3 is TGTGCCAGCAGCCAAGATACGGGTCAGCCCCAGCATTTT. Amino acid sequence: CASSQDTGQPQHF.

This clonotype was seen at least ten times. This chain links TRBV5-1 with TRBJ1-2; D call uncertain. The V gene lost 4 bases and the J gene lost 5 bases, with 15 bases spanning the gap. The CDR3 covers 14 residues. Germline V gene sequence: CDR1 SGHRS, CDR2 YFSETQ. DNA for the CDR3: TGCGCCAGCAGCCCCGATCCCCCTGCTTATGGCTACACCTTC. Residues: CASSPDPPAYGYTF.

V and J are TRBV6-5 and TRBJ2-7; 9 nucleotides line up with TRBD1. Germline V lookup: CDR1 MNHEY, CDR2 SVGAGI. The ends lost 2 bases at V and 1 base at J; junction bases unmatched: 0. The CDR3 contains 14 residues. The CDR3 spells CASSYDRGSYEQYF. CDR3 DNA: TGTGCCAGCAGTTACGACAGGGGGTCCTACGAGCAGTACTTC.

This clonotype has a handful of counts. This sequence joins TRBV2 and TRBJ2-2; a possible D gene is TRBD2 (5 bases). This CDR3 spans 15 amino acids. V was pared by 5 bases and J by 0 bases, with 10 bases between. The V gene's germline CDR1 is SNHLY and CDR2 FYNNEI. DNA of the CDR3: TGTGCCAGCAGTAGTCGGGGATCGAACACCGGGGAGCTGTTTTTT. It translates to CASSSRGSNTGELFF.

The chain recombines TRBV12-3 or TRBV12-4 with TRBJ2-5, with TRBD1 identical over 8 bases. V was pared by 5 bases and J by 5 bases, with 7 bases of the junction left unmatched. The CDR3 contains 14 residues. This chain's CDR3 is CASSRGQGWETQYF. The CDR3 DNA follows: TGTGCCAGCAGTCGAGGACAGGGTTGGGAGACCCAGTACTTC.

The chain employs TRBV10-3 and TRBJ1-2; D is unclear. Germline CDR1 ENHRY, CDR2 SYGVKD. V lost 1 base to trimming and J lost 2 bases, with 8 bases between them. The CDR3 consists of 14 residues. This CDR3 is CAISEWDRNYGYTF. In DNA form, the CDR3 reads TGTGCCATCAGTGAGTGGGATCGAAACTATGGCTACACCTTC.

The chain carries TRBV24-1 and TRBJ2-3, with a tentative D call TRBD2 (6 bases). Germline V gene sequence: CDR1 KGHDR, CDR2 SFDVKD. CDR3 length: 19 residues. The V end lost 4 bases, the J end lost 2 bases, and 24 bases lay between the germline ends. Here the CDR3 reads CATSEGHGDLNPHTDTQYF. The CDR3 DNA sequence: TGTGCCACCAGTGAGGGGCACGGGGACTTAAACCCCCACACAGATACGCAGTATTTT.

The rearrangement links TRBV27 to TRBJ2-7; D is tentatively TRBD1 or TRBD2 (5 bases each). CDR1 and CDR2 from the germline V gene are MNHEY and SMNVEV (reference sequence). This CDR3 region has 13 residues. The V end lost 5 bases, the J end lost 7 bases, and 15 bases lay between the germline ends. In nucleotides, the CDR3 is TGTGCCAGCAGTCAGGGAGCGGCAAGGGAGCAGTACTTC. Its translation: CASSQGAAREQYF.

This clonotype has more than one count but fewer than ten. The chain links TRBV29-1 to TRBJ2-7; 10 bases are a match to TRBD2. Germline values: CDR1 SQVTM, CDR2 ANQGSEA. The CDR3 is made up of 16 amino acids. J lost 3 bases, V lost 6 bases, and 14 bases had no gene match. In nucleotides, the CDR3 is TGCAGCGTCCCTGCTAGCGGGAGAGCCGGTGGCTACGAGCAGTACTTC. Residues: CSVPASGRAGGYEQYF.

This clonotype was found a few times. The chain has TRBV12-3 or TRBV12-4 and TRBJ2-2; unclear D gene. The CDR3 extends over 13 amino acids. The germline V and J ends were trimmed by 2 bases and 3 bases, with 4 bases remaining between them. Written as DNA, the CDR3 is TGTGCCAGCAGTTTACCATACACCGGGGAGCTGTTTTTT. It encodes CASSLPYTGELFF.

This clonotype was seen a handful of times. The rearrangement links TRBV12-3 or TRBV12-4 to TRBJ2-1, with a possible D match to TRBD1 (5 bases). Trimming pared 7 bases from V and 4 bases from J, leaving 11 bases between. This CDR3 comprises 13 residues. The CDR3 DNA reads as TGTGCCAGCATCCCCGACAGTTACAATGAGCAGTTCTTC. It translates to CASIPDSYNEQFF.